This T cell receptor (beta chain) was found in a study of CD8+CD57+ T cells in acquired aplastic anemia. Notes on the study in general: CD8+ Simpson's diversity in patients was not significantly different from that in controls.

CDR1 and CDR2 (germline): SGHTA, FQGTGA. Trimming took 2 bases from V and 11 from J, leaving 24 bases between them. The CDR3 runs 16 residues. About this clonotype: Its antigen is not known.

For CDR3 and TCR beta VDJ profiling, genomic DNA was the template used. TCRdb re-called the reads with MiXCR, one entry per CDR3 protein. Altogether approximately 250,000 distinct CDR3 sequences are present, 70% to 85% being singletons, with the ten largest covering over 35%. In patients chosen for sequencing, flow cytometry had shown CD8+CD57+ cell expansion. Sequencing used sorted CD4+, CD8+, or CD8+CD57+ T cells (not recorded which) from PBMCs. The receptor was isolated from a human donor with aplastic anemia. The chain uses TRBV7-3 and TRBJ1-2; D is possibly TRBD1 (5 bases). The CDR3 coding sequence is TGTGCCAGCAGCTTACCGAAGCGGGGGTACTACTATGAGTACACCTTC. Translating gives CASSLPKRGYYYEYTF.